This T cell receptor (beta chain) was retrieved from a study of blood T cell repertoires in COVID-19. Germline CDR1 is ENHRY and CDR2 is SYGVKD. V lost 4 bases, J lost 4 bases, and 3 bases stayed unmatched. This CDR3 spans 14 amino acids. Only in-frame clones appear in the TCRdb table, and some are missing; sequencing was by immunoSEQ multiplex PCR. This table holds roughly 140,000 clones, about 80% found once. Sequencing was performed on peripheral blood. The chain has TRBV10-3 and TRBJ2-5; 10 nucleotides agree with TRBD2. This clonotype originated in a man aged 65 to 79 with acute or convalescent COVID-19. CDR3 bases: TGTGCCATCAGTGGAGCGGGAGGGGCAGAGACCCAGTACTTC. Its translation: CAISGAGGAETQYF.